Listed below are T cell receptor beta chains from one sample, sequenced in a study of T-cell memory formation after mild COVID-19. A single record per CDR3 protein comes from TCRdb applying MiXCR to the 5' RACE reads. The sample includes roughly 320,000 distinct CDR3 sequences, over 25% seen only once; the top ten take about 13%. The sequenced sample was PBMCs or a T cell subset sorted from them (not recorded which). Receptor source: an adult woman who had mild COVID-19 (a few samples of this study predate the infection). Cell type and time point are not known. Both conserved end residues are part of each CDR3. A D gene is named only where the DNA matches it firmly. Clone size is given for some rows only: seen once, a few or many times, or a class if the clone is expanded.

>TRBV7-9|-|-|TRBJ2-1
CASSDGMGGQYNEQFF
TGTGCCAGCAGCGATGGGATGGGGGGGCAATACAATGAGCAGTTCTTC
>TRBV5-1|-|-|TRBJ1-1
CASSLEQSVVGVGNTEAFF
TGCGCCAGCAGCTTAGAGCAGTCGGTCGTGGGGGTCGGGAACACTGAAGCTTTCTTT
>TRBV7-3|-|-|TRBJ1-1
CASSLSSWGKNTEAFF
TGTGCCAGCAGCTTAAGTTCATGGGGGAAGAACACTGAAGCTTTCTTT
>TRBV4-2|few|TRBD2|TRBJ2-1
CASSPKGDLAGDYNEQFF
TGTGCCAGCAGCCCCAAGGGCGATCTAGCGGGAGACTACAATGAGCAGTTCTTC
>TRBV29-1|few|-|TRBJ1-1
CSVETQNTEAFF
TGCAGCGTTGAGACCCAGAACACTGAAGCTTTCTTT
>TRBV11-2|-|-|TRBJ2-5
CASSPEPGLEETQYF
TGTGCCAGCAGCCCAGAACCGGGACTGGAGGAGACCCAGTACTTC
>TRBV15|-|-|TRBJ2-3
CATSRVRASTDTQYF
TGTGCCACCAGCAGAGTGCGGGCAAGCACAGATACGCAGTATTTT
>TRBV4-1|-|-|TRBJ2-3
CASSQVEVGVNTDTQYF
TGCGCCAGCAGCCAAGTGGAGGTAGGGGTTAACACAGATACGCAGTATTTT
>TRBV7-2|-|-|TRBJ2-5
CASSPRGQGIETQYF
TGTGCCAGCAGCCCTAGGGGCCAGGGGATAGAGACCCAGTACTTC
>TRBV7-9|many|TRBD2|TRBJ2-7
CASSLSGKSYEQYF
TGTGCCAGCAGCTTAAGCGGGAAATCCTACGAGCAGTACTTC
>TRBV20-1|-|-|TRBJ2-7
CSHFLDGEQYF
TGCAGTCACTTCCTTGATGGCGAGCAGTACTTC
>TRBV12-3/TRBV12-4|-|TRBD2|TRBJ2-3
CASSLRTSESNTQYF
TGTGCCAGCAGCCTAAGGACTAGCGAGTCTAATACGCAGTATTTT
>TRBV7-2|-|TRBD2|TRBJ2-5
CASSRAWTSGSPSPQETQYF
TGTGCCAGCAGCCGAGCTTGGACTAGCGGGAGCCCCAGTCCCCAAGAGACCCAGTACTTC
>TRBV11-2|-|TRBD2|TRBJ2-3
CASSWTGLAGDTQYF
TGTGCCAGCAGCTGGACGGGACTAGCGGGAGATACGCAGTATTTT
>TRBV10-3|many|-|TRBJ1-1
CATSQPRGNTEAFF
TGTGCCACCTCCCAGCCCAGGGGGAACACTGAAGCTTTCTTT